This TCR gamma chain emerged from a study of γδ T cells in repeated Plasmodium falciparum infection (dated by TCRdb to the early 2020s). In the study overall: The natural-infection arm enrolled Malian children exposed to intense seasonal malaria transmission, compared against age and gender matched Australian children. Four controlled human malaria infections were administered to about 5 malaria-naive U.S. adults over 644 days by bites from P. falciparum NF54-infected Anopheles stephensi mosquitoes. Samples from controlled-infection subjects were taken at baseline, right before selected infections, and 21 days after each infection. Malian gammadelta TCR repertoires were analysed cross-sectionally in periods with no transmission and longitudinally across episodes of acute febrile malaria. The study looked at how repeated Plasmodium falciparum infection shapes the human gammadelta T cell repertoire, using both natural infection in Mali and controlled human malaria infection.

On this clone: No cognate antigen has been identified for it. A read error likely explains this, since a far larger clone differs by one base. The sample contains more than one DNA sequence encoding this CDR3.

Library preparation used multiplex PCR. Sequenced on an Illumina MiSeq. Every sorted gammadelta T cell sample had both its TCR gamma (TRG) and TCR delta (TRD) chains sequenced. The paper's data handling went like this. Repertoire analyses included clonotype tree plots, accumulated frequency of the top 20 clonotypes, diversity index (DI) and D75 metrics. TCRdb reran clone calling on the public reads with CATT; rows sharing one DNA sequence were then combined. The V and J calls here are based on TCRdb, not the publication. Recorded for this sample are about 26,000 gamma-chain clones; 3% of them occurred a single time. The ten largest clones take up roughly a third of the sample. What the research found in general, with its limitations: Generalizability was limited because the Malian cohort was drawn from a small rural village of predominantly one ethnic group. Analysis of inter-individual variability in gammadelta T cell responses was limited by the small size of the controlled-infection cohort.

This receptor was identified in a pool of human donors (malaria-infected and uninfected, not separated). The source material was gamma-delta T cells from blood.

The CDR3 protein is CALWDEMQYSSDWIKTF. The bases read TGTGCCTTGTGGGATGAAATGCAATACAGTAGTGATTGGATCAAGACGTTT. The sequence is built from TRGV9 and TRGJP2. TCRdb records no J gene; here it was assigned by comparing the DNA to germline. Trimming accounts for 4 bases at V and 2 bases at J, while the number of junction bases matched to no gene is 13. The CDR3 holds 17 amino acids from the cysteine to the phenylalanine. The entry retains the CDR3 DNA only, 51 bases that are in frame from base 1. Taken from the germline V gene (reference sequence), the CDR1 and CDR2 loops are GITISATS and ISYDGTV.